Shown below are 10 T cell receptor beta chains from a single sample sequenced in a study of T cells expressing NK-cell markers. Each CDR3 protein gets one entry in TCRdb, which reprocessed the 5' RACE reads and gives no DNA. Found here are some 450,000 distinct CDR3 sequences; the top ten clones hold 6% to 8%. Sample: blood T cells: a sorted CD56 or NKG2C T cell subset, CD4+ or CD8+ T cells, or bulk PBMC T cells (not recorded which). Receptor source: a woman between 18 and 75 years old in good health.

The chain carries TRBV6-5 and TRBJ1-6. CDR3 length equals 13 residues. CDR1 is MNHEY, CDR2 SVGAGI, per germline. The CDR3 here is CASSRKNNSPLHF.

The chain employs TRBV5-1 and TRBJ2-2. Per the germline V gene, CDR1 is SGHRS and CDR2 is YFSETQ. CDR3 length equals 15 residues. CDR3 sequence: CASSLMDLDTGELFF.

The chain carries TRBV28 and TRBJ2-7. The CDR3 runs 13 residues. Per germline, CDR1 MDHEN and CDR2 SYDVKM. CDR3 amino acids: CASSFKSSYEQYF.

The chain has TRBV29-1 and TRBJ1-1; with no DNA, the TCRdb D assignment of TRBD1 cannot be verified. Per the germline V gene, CDR1 is SQVTM and CDR2 is ANQGSEA. This CDR3 is built from 11 residues. CDR3 protein: CSVVSRGEAFF.

The genes are TRBV14 and TRBJ2-7. Germline values: CDR1 SGHDN, CDR2 FVKESK. The CDR3 runs to 17 residues. The CDR3 here is CASSRLILQRESYEQYF.

The chain recombines TRBV12-3 or TRBV12-4 with TRBJ1-1; the D gene TCRdb calls, TRBD1, cannot be checked with no DNA. The CDR3 spans 14 residues. CDR3: CASTAPLGYTEAFF.

The chain joins TRBV23-1 to TRBJ2-1; TCRdb designates TRBD1, a call that cannot be tested without DNA. TRBV23-1 is assigned to the ORF class and has an uncertain function. This CDR3 has 14 residues. The CDR3 loop reads CASWPLALLNEQFF.

The chain employs TRBV9 and TRBJ2-3; the D gene TCRdb calls, TRBD2, cannot be checked with no DNA. The CDR3 is made up of 18 amino acids. Germline CDR1 SGDLS, CDR2 YYNGEE. This CDR3 reads CASSVAFGGPNPTDTQYF.

The chain is built from TRBV29-1 and TRBJ1-2; TCRdb reports TRBD1, a call that lacks DNA to check it against. This CDR3 has 12 amino acids. Germline-derived CDR1 and CDR2 are SQVTM and ANQGSEA. The CDR3 sequence: CSVTGTVYGYTF.

The chain recombines TRBV6-1 with TRBJ2-7; the TCRdb D gene call, TRBD1, has no DNA to confirm it. This CDR3 has 12 residues. CDR1 MNHNS and CDR2 SASEGT come from the germline V gene. The CDR3: CATRRQGWEQYF.